Following are 27 T cell receptor delta chains from one sample sequenced in a study of γδ T cells in repeated Plasmodium falciparum infection. Bulk repertoires came from Vgamma9/Vdelta2+ or Vdelta2-negative gammadelta T cells flow-sorted from PBMC. TCRdb re-called the multiplex PCR reads via CATT. The sample yields 85,000 to 95,000 delta-chain clones, roughly 1.4% seen once. Sequencing used gamma-delta T cells from blood. The receptors shown here come from a pool of human donors (malaria-infected and uninfected, not separated).

This clone appeared many times. TCRdb's entry gives the protein of a much larger clone, which mismatches this DNA's translation at residue 6, likely from a read error; the protein reported here is translated from the DNA. The rearrangement uses TRDV1 and TRDJ1; TRDD3 might be the D (5 bases). Germline CDR1 is TSWWSYY and CDR2 is QGS. The CDR3 is 20 amino acids. Between the trimmed V and J ends, which lost 2 bases and 1 base, there was a span of 26 bases. CDR3 residues: CALGESSGPSSGVLTDKLIF. Written as DNA, the CDR3 is TGTGCTCTTGGGGAAAGCAGCGGGCCATCCTCGGGGGTCCTCACCGATAAACTCATCTTT.

This clone showed up many times. The chain is built from TRDV1 and TRDJ1; 9 bases align to TRDD2. The J gene, absent from TCRdb, was called here by matching the DNA to germline. V lost 5 bases to trimming and J lost 0 bases; unmatched junction nucleotides: 22. The CDR3 loop spans 21 amino acids. CDR1 TSWWSYY and CDR2 QGS come from the germline V gene. CDR3: CALGPFLRGSAGGHYTDKLIF. The CDR3, as DNA: TGTGCTCTTGGGCCCTTCCTACGTGGCAGTGCTGGGGGCCACTACACCGATAAACTCATCTTT.

A few counts support this clone. TCRdb assigns this DNA the protein of a much larger clone, which departs from its translation at residue 11; this likely reflects a read error, and the protein shown comes from translating the DNA. This chain links TRDV2 with TRDJ3, with TRDD3 matching 9 bases. In the absence of a J gene in TCRdb, the DNA was matched to germline to assign it here. This CDR3 region has 17 residues. CDR1 is GEAIGNYY and CDR2 is EKD in the germline V gene. V dropped 1 base and J dropped 8; count of bases not matched to a gene: 8. DNA of the CDR3: TGTGCCTGTGACACGGTGGGGGATAGCCGGAACACCCGACAGATGTTTTTC. It encodes CACDTVGDSRNTRQMFF.

This clone was seen ten or more times. Translating this DNA gives a protein that differs at residue 16 from the TCRdb one, which belongs to a much larger clone; a read error is likely, and the protein shown is this translation. Called V gene: TRDV2; the J gene was not called; the table assigns TRDD3, which was not confirmed against the DNA. There are 18 residues in the CDR3. Germline V CDR1 and CDR2: GEAIGNYY, EKD. The CDR3 here is CACDTLSPRDTGTDKFIF. CDR3 DNA sequence: TGTGCCTGTGACACCCTTTCTCCAAGAGATACGGGGACCGATAAATTCATCTTT.

This clone was counted only a few times. Translating this DNA gives a protein that differs at residue 15 from the TCRdb one, which belongs to a much larger clone; a read error is likely, and the protein shown is this translation. This sequence joins TRDV1 and TRDJ1, with D unresolved. This CDR3 is 23 amino acids long. V was trimmed by 0 bases and J by 4 bases, leaving 36 bases between them. Germline V gene data show CDR1 as TSWWSYY and CDR2 as QGS. The CDR3 spells CALGELDSSYGWWAEPGFDKLIF. The CDR3 bases are TGTGCTCTTGGGGAACTAGACAGTAGCTACGGATGGTGGGCGGAACCGGGCTTCGATAAACTCATCTTT.

In its sample, this clone was seen a few times. The chain joins TRDV1 to TRDJ1, with a possible D match to TRDD3 (5 bases). No J gene was available from TCRdb, and it was assigned here by a germline match of the DNA. The CDR3 totals 19 residues. The germline V gene encodes CDR1 TSWWSYY and CDR2 QGS. Deletions cut 0 bases from V and 2 bases from J, with 22 bases between. The CDR3 nucleotides read TGTGCTCTTGGGGAACTTCCTCCCGCCAGGATAAAGGGAACCGATAAACTCATCTTT. It is translated as CALGELPPARIKGTDKLIF.

As to this clone: With a far larger clone one base away, a read error is the likely cause. Other DNA sequences within the sample encode an identical CDR3. This rearrangement joins TRDV2 to TRDJ2; TRDD3 matches 10 bases. As TCRdb names no J gene, one was assigned here on the basis of a DNA match to germline. This CDR3 contains 15 residues. Germline CDR1 GEAIGNYY, CDR2 EKD. The CDR3 loop reads CACDILGDLTAQLFF. Here the CDR3 DNA reads TGTGCCTGTGACATACTGGGGGATTTGACGGCACAACTCTTCTTT.

This clone has at least ten counts. The gene calls are TRDV3 and TRDJ1, with 10 positions matching TRDD3. The ends lost 3 bases at V and 4 bases at J; junction bases unmatched: 14. The CDR3 contains 16 residues. Germline V gene lookup returns CDR1 TVYSNPD and CDR2 GDNSRS (reference sequence). The CDR3 spells CAFTGGIRSYSDKLIF. In nucleotides, the CDR3 is TGTGCCTTCACCGGGGGGATACGCAGTTATAGCGATAAACTCATCTTT.

Comments on this clone: For this DNA, TCRdb reports the protein of a much larger clone, which diverges at residue 7, most likely from a read error; the protein presented here is translated directly from the DNA. The V gene is TRDV1, the J gene TRDJ1, with TRDD3 identical over 10 bases. No J gene is reported in TCRdb; it was inferred here by comparing the DNA with germline. Germline values: CDR1 TSWWSYY, CDR2 QGS. V was clipped by 4 bases and J by 2 bases; unmatched bases: 22. CDR3 length equals 21 residues. The CDR3 here is CALGAHPYVGGGYSETDKLIF. As DNA, the CDR3 is TGTGCTCTTGGGGCCCATCCCTACGTTGGTGGGGGATACTCAGAAACCGATAAACTCATCTTT.

This clone has more than one count but fewer than ten. It is likely a read error: a sequence one base away is far more abundant. The same CDR3 is also encoded by other DNA sequences in this sample. J gene calling gave no result, while the V gene is TRDV2; the listed D gene, TRDD3, was not tested against the DNA. Germline values: CDR1 GEAIGNYY, CDR2 EKD. The CDR3 loop spans 21 amino acids. CDR3 loop: CACDSVGDFGDTRPRTDKLIF. The CDR3 DNA reads as TGTGCCTGTGACTCCGTGGGTGATTTCGGGGATACGCGACCCCGCACCGATAAGCTCATCTTT.

A remark on this clone: The protein held in TCRdb is that of a much larger clone and does not match this DNA's translation at residue 20, likely because of a read error; the protein shown is translated from the DNA. The chain uses TRDV3 and TRDJ1, with D possibly TRDD2 on 7 matching bases. Germline CDR1 and CDR2: TVYSNPD and GDNSRS (reference sequence). The CDR3 totals 21 residues. CDR3 nucleotides: TGTGCCTTCGGTCCCCTTTCCTACGGAGCCCTACTGGGACCTAACACCGATAAACTCACCTTT. Protein sequence: CAFGPLSYGALLGPNTDKLTF.

This clone was seen a handful of times. Since a far larger clone is one base different, this is likely a read error. This CDR3 is also generated by other DNA sequences in the sample. The chain carries TRDV1 and TRDJ1; no reliable D call. V lost 0 bases, J lost 4 bases, and 18 bases lay in between. This CDR3 has 17 residues. Per germline, CDR1 TSWWSYY and CDR2 QGS. CDR3 coding DNA: TGTGCTCTTGGGGAACTTAAGAGGGCGCCGGGGCACGATAAACTCATCTTT. As protein: CALGELKRAPGHDKLIF.

A word on this clone: A far larger clone is a single base away, which makes a read error likely. This sample also contains other DNA sequences that code for the same CDR3. The rearrangement joins TRDV1 to TRDJ2, with TRDD3 matching over 8 bases. No J segment appears in TCRdb, so it was assigned here by matching the sequence to germline. Looked up from germline, CDR1 is TSWWSYY and CDR2 is QGS. The CDR3 contains 25 residues. The CDR3 DNA reads TGTGCTCTTACCCGGGGGGACAACTACGCTTGGAATTACTGGGGGGTCCCAGCTTTGACGGCACAACTCTTCTTT. Translated, it gives CALTRGDNYAWNYWGVPALTAQLFF.

Comments on this clone: The TCRdb record carries a much larger clone's protein, which differs from this DNA's translation at residue 4; a read error is the likely cause, and the protein listed here is the DNA translation. V usage is TRDV2 and J usage is TRDJ1, with 10 bases fitting TRDD3. In the absence of a J gene in TCRdb, the DNA was matched to germline to assign it here. Losses at the gene ends were 6 bases for V and 0 bases for J; bases not matched to a gene: 18. Germline lookup yields CDR1 GEAIGNYY and CDR2 EKD. The CDR3 extends over 19 amino acids. In nucleotides, the CDR3 is TGTGCCTGTAACTCAATGCCCGGTACTGGGGGATCCAACACCGATAAACTCATCTTT. Translation: CACNSMPGTGGSNTDKLIF.

To note about this clone: The protein held in TCRdb is that of a much larger clone and does not match this DNA's translation at residue 3, likely because of a read error; the protein shown is translated from the DNA. J is TRDJ3 and V is TRDV2; 13 bases fit TRDD3. TCRdb offers no J gene call, so here the DNA was matched to germline to obtain one. Germline V gives CDR1 GEAIGNYY, CDR2 EKD. The CDR3 sequence is 19 residues long. The V gene end was trimmed by 7 bases and the J gene end by 0 bases; junction bases not matched to a gene: 8. The CDR3 sequence is CAWDVLGDTSSWDTRQMFF. In DNA form, the CDR3 reads TGTGCCTGGGACGTACTGGGGGATACGAGCTCCTGGGACACCCGACAGATGTTTTTC.

This clone was observed a few times. TCRdb has a much larger clone's protein, which differs at residue 5 from the translation of this DNA, likely because of a read error; what is shown is the protein translated from the DNA. Without a V gene call, the J gene is given as TRDJ1; the D segment call TRDD3 is taken from the table without a DNA check. This CDR3 has 23 residues. Here the CDR3 reads CALGGPQSFPPNWGIAPADKLIF. The CDR3 DNA follows: TGTGCTCTTGGGGGACCGCAATCCTTCCCTCCAAACTGGGGGATAGCCCCCGCCGATAAACTCATCTTT.

This clone has a handful of counts. The protein TCRdb gives is from a much larger clone and does not agree with this DNA's translation at residue 20, likely a read error; the protein shown here comes from the DNA. DNA for the CDR3: TGTGCTCTTGGGCCAAAACCCGCCTTCCTACGGAGGGGGGCCCGTACTGGAAAACTCACCTTT. Its protein product is CALGPKPAFLRRGARTGKLTF. No J gene was assigned, while the V gene was called as TRDV1; the table assigns TRDD2, which was not confirmed against the DNA. This CDR3 comprises 21 residues. The germline V gene encodes CDR1 TSWWSYY and CDR2 QGS.

Regarding this clone: The translation of this DNA and the TCRdb protein of a much larger clone differ at residue 18, probably owing to a read error; the protein shown here is translated from the DNA. The J segment was not called; the V segment is TRDV1; TRDD3 reflects the table's D call only, with no check against the DNA. The V gene's germline CDR1 is TSWWSYY and CDR2 QGS. The CDR3 runs to 20 residues. The CDR3: CALGEASTYCRGYGLDKPIF. CDR3 in DNA: TGTGCTCTTGGGGAAGCTAGTACCTACTGTAGGGGATACGGGCTCGATAAACCCATCTTT.

In this sample, this clone turned up a few times. A far larger clone is only one base removed, so a read error is likely. Additional DNA sequences in this sample encode the identical CDR3. The V gene is TRDV1, the J gene TRDJ1; TRDD3 is a possible D gene (8 bases). The J gene is not listed in TCRdb, so it was assigned here from a DNA match to germline. This CDR3 has 24 residues. CDR1 and CDR2 from the germline V gene are TSWWSYY and QGS. The V and J ends lost 4 bases and 1 base respectively, with 40 bases between them. The CDR3 loop is CALGAFSYQRMYWGPLPATDKLIF. CDR3 nucleotide sequence: TGTGCTCTTGGGGCCTTTTCCTACCAGAGAATGTACTGGGGGCCCCTCCCTGCCACCGATAAACTCATCTTT.

This clone has only a few counts. This likely stems from a read error, as it lies one base from a far larger clone. This sample includes further DNA sequences coding for the same CDR3. The chain combines TRDV1 with TRDJ1; D possibly corresponds to TRDD2 (6 bases). TCRdb supplies no J gene; here it was assigned by aligning the nucleotide sequence to germline. Per germline, CDR1 TSWWSYY and CDR2 QGS. The CDR3 extends over 21 amino acids. CDR3 nucleotide sequence: TGTGCTCTTGGGGTTCAAGGGTGGCTCCTACTTCGTACTTCGTACACCGACAAACTCATCTTT. It specifies CALGVQGWLLLRTSYTDKLIF.

There are a few counts of this clone. Only one base separates this from a far larger clonotype, so it likely reflects a read error. Other DNA sequences within the sample encode an identical CDR3. The rearrangement joins TRDV1 to TRDJ3; the match to TRDD2 covers 9 bases. No J gene was available from TCRdb, and it was assigned here by a germline match of the DNA. V dropped 3 bases and J dropped 5; count of bases not matched to a gene: 29. Germline lookup yields CDR1 TSWWSYY and CDR2 QGS. This CDR3 region has 25 residues. CDR3 protein: CALGELYFPSYLWGRVLRDTRQMFF. The CDR3 nucleotides read TGTGCTCTTGGGGAGCTTTATTTTCCTTCCTACTTGTGGGGGAGAGTGCTCCGGGACACCCGACAGATGTTTTTC.

Of note for this clone: The TCRdb protein, from a much larger clone, departs from this DNA's translation at residue 10, likely by read error; the protein shown derives from the DNA. For the V gene the call is TRDV1; the J gene has no call; TRDD3 reflects the table's D call only, with no check against the DNA. The CDR3 loop spans 13 amino acids. Germline V gene data show CDR1 as TSWWSYY and CDR2 as QGS. CDR3 sequence (DNA): TGTGCTCTTGGGGGAAACTGGAAAGGTCAGCTCATCTTT. Translated, it gives CALGGNWKGQLIF.

Notes on this clone: Given a far larger clone just one base away, this is likely a sequencing read error. At the DNA level, this CDR3 is encoded by other sequences in the same sample as well. The V call is TRAV38-2/DV8, the J call TRDJ1, with a weak D call TRDD3 (6 bases). TCRdb gives no J gene; it was assigned here by matching the DNA to germline. Per germline, CDR1 TSESDYY and CDR2 QEAYKQQN. The CDR3 has 23 amino acids. CDR3 amino acids: CAYRSAISPPWLGWRGYTDKLIF. The CDR3 DNA reads as TGTGCCTATAGGAGCGCGATATCCCCACCTTGGCTGGGGTGGAGGGGCTACACCGATAAACTCATCTTT.

Many counts were recorded for this clone. A far larger clone differs by one base, so this is likely a read error. Other DNA sequences in this sample translate to the same CDR3. The chain employs TRDV2 and TRDJ3, with 9 positions matching TRDD3. This CDR3 is 17 amino acids long. Germline CDR1 reads GEAIGNYY; CDR2 reads EKD. CDR3 nucleotides: TGTGCCTGTGACACGGTGGGGGATAGCCGGGACACCCGGCAGATGTTTTTC. This codes for CACDTVGDSRDTRQMFF.

This clone was counted ten times or more. The genes are TRDV1 and TRDJ1; 7 positions match TRDD2. The ends lost 3 bases at V and 9 bases at J; junction bases unmatched: 31. Germline loops: CDR1 TSWWSYY, CDR2 QGS. This CDR3 region has 21 residues. CDR3 in amino acids: CALGDLNPPFLHLVYPIELIF. CDR3 nucleotide sequence: TGTGCTCTTGGGGATCTTAACCCCCCTTTCCTACACCTGGTGTACCCGATTGAACTCATCTTT.

This clone was detected many times. The chain carries TRAV38-2/DV8 and TRDJ1; 8 nucleotides line up with TRDD3. With 0 bases clipped from V and 0 bases from J, the junction kept 43 bases outside the gene matches. CDR3 length equals 29 residues. Germline loops: CDR1 TSESDYY, CDR2 QEAYKQQN. In DNA, the CDR3 is TGTGCTTATAGGAGCGCGAGGGGGATCTCCTACAACTGGGGGTCCCGCCCCCCTAACCAAAAACAGTACACCGATAAACTCATCTTT. Its protein product is CAYRSARGISYNWGSRPPNQKQYTDKLIF.

This clone was seen more than once but under ten times. Given a far larger clone just one base away, this is likely a sequencing read error. The same CDR3 arises from other DNA sequences in this sample as well. This chain uses TRDV2 with TRDJ2, with 10 bases that match TRDD3. The J gene is absent in TCRdb and was assigned here via DNA matching to germline. The germline CDR1 and CDR2 sequences are GEAIGNYY and EKD. V gave up 3 bases and J gave up 0 bases; unmatched junction bases: 12. The CDR3 is made up of 19 amino acids. The CDR3 region is CACDPIGVGDTPLTAQLFF. CDR3 nucleotides: TGTGCCTGTGACCCCATAGGAGTGGGGGATACACCTTTGACAGCACAACTCTTCTTT.